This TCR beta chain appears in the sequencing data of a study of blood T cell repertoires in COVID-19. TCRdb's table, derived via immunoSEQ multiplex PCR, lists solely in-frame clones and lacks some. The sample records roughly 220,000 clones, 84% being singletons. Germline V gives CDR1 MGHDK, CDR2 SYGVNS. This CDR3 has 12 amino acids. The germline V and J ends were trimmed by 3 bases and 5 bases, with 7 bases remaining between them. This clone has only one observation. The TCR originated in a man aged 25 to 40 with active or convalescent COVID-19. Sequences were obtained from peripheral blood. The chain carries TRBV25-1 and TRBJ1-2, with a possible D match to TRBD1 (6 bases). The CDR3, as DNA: TGTGCCAGCAGTGACACAGGGTATGGCTACACCTTC. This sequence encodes CASSDTGYGYTF.